Listed here are 8 T cell receptor beta chains from one sample, sequenced in a study of blood T cells in healthy people across ages. Primed by a sample-barcoded 5' primer and a J-beta primer mix, a second PCR proceeded for 7 to 11 cycles. TCRdb analysed the 5' RACE reads with MiXCR anew, one entry per CDR3 protein. Of about 1.7 million distinct CDR3 sequences in the sample, 28% were seen once. Sequencing was carried out using blood. Source of these receptors: a woman aged 25 to 45 in good health.

The V gene is TRBV28, the J gene TRBJ2-2, with D hard to call. The CDR3 contains 15 residues. CDR1 and CDR2 from the germline V gene are MDHEN and SYDVKM. V was shortened by 6 bases and J by 6 bases, with 17 bases between the two germline ends. The CDR3 sequence is CASSLGSDAAGELFF. The CDR3 coding sequence is TGTGCCAGCAGCCTCGGGTCAGATGCCGCCGGGGAGCTGTTTTTT.

This clonotype was seen ten or more times. This rearrangement joins TRBV11-2 to TRBJ2-1; no reliable D call. The V end lost 4 bases, the J end lost 5 bases, and 12 bases lay between the germline ends. Germline assignment: CDR1 SGHAT and CDR2 FQNNGV. The CDR3 runs 14 residues. The CDR3 sequence is CASSSNSYNNEQFF. In DNA, the CDR3 is TGTGCCAGCAGCTCCAATTCCTACAACAATGAGCAGTTCTTC.

The chain employs TRBV2 and TRBJ2-3; TRBD1 is a possible D gene (6 bases). There are 16 residues in the CDR3. The V end lost 10 bases, the J end lost 2 bases, and 22 bases lay between the germline ends. CDR1 and CDR2 from the germline V gene are SNHLY and FYNNEI. The CDR3 reads CATKVGQISSTDTQYF. The CDR3 bases are TGTGCCACCAAAGTAGGACAGATCTCTTCCACAGATACGCAGTATTTT.

This clonotype came up a few times. The junction differs from germline at one of its ends, possibly a read error. V gene TRBV7-9 combines with J gene TRBJ2-5; no reliable D call. The J call is doubtful: the DNA matches TRBJ2-7 better. The CDR3 has 16 amino acids. Germline V lookup: CDR1 SEHNR, CDR2 FQNEAQ (reference sequence). CDR3 protein: CASGLVVSRLVYEQYF. CDR3 DNA: TGTGCCAGCGGCTTAGTCGTTAGTAGGCTAGTTTACGAGCAGTACTTC.

The sample holds a few counts of this clonotype. The chain carries TRBV4-1 and TRBJ2-3, with 7 positions matching TRBD2. Losses at the gene ends were 2 bases for V and 4 bases for J; bases not matched to a gene: 9. CDR1 is MGHRA, CDR2 YSYEKL, per germline. The CDR3 runs 16 residues. The CDR3 here is CASSQYAGEVADTQYF. DNA of the CDR3: TGCGCCAGCAGCCAATACGCGGGGGAGGTAGCAGATACGCAGTATTTT.

This clonotype was counted at least ten times. The rearrangement links TRBV24-1 to TRBJ1-2; TRBD1 is a possible D gene (5 bases). Germline V gene data show CDR1 as KGHDR and CDR2 as SFDVKD. There are 12 residues in the CDR3. V was trimmed by 3 bases and J by 8 bases, leaving 9 bases between them. Here the CDR3 reads CATSDPRAGYTF. The CDR3 DNA is TGTGCCACCAGTGATCCCAGGGCAGGCTACACCTTC.

This clonotype has at least ten counts. The chain recombines TRBV27 with TRBJ2-1; 8 bases align to TRBD1. The CDR3 spans 14 residues. Germline assignment: CDR1 MNHEY and CDR2 SMNVEV (reference sequence). V was pared by 5 bases and J by 5 bases, with 5 bases of the junction left unmatched. The CDR3 here is CASSRQGLDNEQFF. DNA of the CDR3: TGTGCCAGCAGTCGACAGGGGTTGGACAATGAGCAGTTCTTC.

This clonotype was recorded a few times. The chain employs TRBV12-5 and TRBJ2-7, with TRBD2 matching over 8 bases. The V gene's germline CDR1 is LGHNT and CDR2 FRNRAP. This CDR3 has 15 amino acids. V shed 1 base, J shed 3 bases, and the junction held 5 bases outside the gene matches. The DNA for the CDR3 is TGTGCTAGTGGTTTGGGGGTTAGCGGGGTCTACGAGCAGTACTTC. Translated: CASGLGVSGVYEQYF.